The clone carrying this T cell receptor (beta chain) was seen ten or more times. TCRdb analysed the 5' RACE reads with MiXCR anew, one entry per CDR3 protein. The sample lists 75,000 to 90,000 distinct CDR3 sequences; more than 9% were seen once. This sample is part of a study of early T cells in non-severe SARS-CoV-2 infection. Trimming cost V 5 bases and J 3 bases; bases outside gene matches: 5. Germline CDR1 and CDR2: DFQATT and SNEGSKA (reference sequence). The CDR3 is 13 residues long. The sample was whole blood, taken at baseline. V usage is TRBV20-1 and J usage is TRBJ2-7; 9 bases match TRBD2. The receptor's source is an adult who was a healthcare worker with PCR-confirmed SARS-CoV-2 infection or an uninfected control (not recorded which). The CDR3 here is CSAWTSENYEQYF. The CDR3 region has the DNA TGCAGTGCTTGGACTAGCGAAAACTACGAGCAGTACTTC.